The present T cell receptor (beta chain) was sequenced within a study of T-cell reconstitution after alpha-beta-depleted transplantation in children. Researchers prepared the TCRbeta library using unique molecular identifiers, the study reports. TCRdb reanalysed the PCR reads using MiXCR and keeps one entry per CDR3 protein. The table shows nearly 400,000 distinct CDR3 sequences, with roughly 22% occurring only once. Material: PBMCs from the stem cell graft donor, obtained from the stem cell graft. The sequence derives from a human donor who donated a stem cell graft to a child with acute myeloid leukemia.

The DNA for the CDR3 is TGTGCCAGCAGTATCTTGGGACAGGGAGAGGGGACTAGCGGGACTTACGAGCAGTACTTC. It codes for CASSILGQGEGTSGTYEQYF. The J gene is TRBJ2-7, the V gene TRBV25-1, with 13 nucleotides matching TRBD2. The CDR3 contains 20 residues. V was clipped by 5 bases and J by 4 bases; unmatched bases: 20. Germline V CDR1 and CDR2: MGHDK, SYGVNS.